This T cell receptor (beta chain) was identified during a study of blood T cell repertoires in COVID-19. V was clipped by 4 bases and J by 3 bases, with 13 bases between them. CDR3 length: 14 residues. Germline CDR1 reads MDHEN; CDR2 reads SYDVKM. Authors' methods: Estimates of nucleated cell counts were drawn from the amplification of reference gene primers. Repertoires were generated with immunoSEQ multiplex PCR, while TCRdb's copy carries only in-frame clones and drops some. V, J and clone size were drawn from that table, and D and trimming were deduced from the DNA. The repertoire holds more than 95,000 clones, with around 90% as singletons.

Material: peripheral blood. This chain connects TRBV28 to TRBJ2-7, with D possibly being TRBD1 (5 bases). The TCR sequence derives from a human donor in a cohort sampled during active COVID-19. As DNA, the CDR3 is TGTGCCAGCAGTTCCCGACAGAAACACTACGAGCAGTACTTC. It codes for CASSSRQKHYEQYF.